A selection of T cell receptor beta chains follows, all from one sample in a study of T cell repertoires in cytomegalovirus infection. In TCRdb, the reads were re-called with MiXCR into one record per CDR3 protein. The profile shows about 100,000 distinct CDR3 sequences, about 25% of them singletons. Material for sequencing was CD8+ T cells from PBMCs. These receptors all come from a human donor in good health (CMV status not recorded). Some clones in this sample may be carry-over from other donors' samples. The conserved cysteine and the conserved F or W are not part of the CDR3 here.

CDR3: ASSQAGLNQPQH
J: TRBJ1-5
V: TRBV14

CDR3: SVDGTVPGSTDTQY
J: TRBJ2-3
V: TRBV29-1

CDR3: ASSIPGQLYEQY
J: TRBJ2-7
V: TRBV11-2

CDR3: ASSLTSGGRVNTEAF
J: TRBJ1-1
V: TRBV5-6

CDR3: ASSWTSGGTTDTQY
J: TRBJ2-3
V: TRBV7-6

CDR3: ASSLTGQGGNQPQY
J: -
V: TRBV7-4

CDR3: ASSLGPGTGKTQY
J: TRBJ2-5
V: TRBV5-5

CDR3: ASSQGRVYEQY
J: TRBJ2-7
V: TRBV3-1

CDR3: ASSYNRDTSYEQY
J: TRBJ2-7
V: TRBV6-2/TRBV6-3

CDR3: ASSSTGPQETQY
J: TRBJ2-5
V: TRBV7-9

CDR3: ASSSVGTAGSWGYT
J: TRBJ1-2
V: TRBV28

CDR3: ASSLAGTENQPQH
J: TRBJ1-5
V: TRBV11-2

CDR3: ATFPRGIETQY
J: TRBJ2-5
V: TRBV28

CDR3: ASGLGRMGYHEQF
J: TRBJ2-1
V: TRBV12-3/TRBV12-4

CDR3: SARPLVGIPDTQY
J: TRBJ2-3
V: TRBV20-1

CDR3: ASSQGTEETQY
J: TRBJ2-5
V: TRBV4-2

CDR3: ASRSGLEAWEQY
J: TRBJ2-7
V: TRBV6-5

CDR3: ASSYGTGGGGYT
J: TRBJ1-2
V: TRBV27

CDR3: ASTHPGLAAYNEQF
J: TRBJ2-1
V: TRBV6-2/TRBV6-3

CDR3: SASGNQETQY
J: TRBJ2-5
V: TRBV20-1

CDR3: ATGTGDYEQY
J: TRBJ2-7
V: TRBV10-3

CDR3: ASSVDQAGQPQH
J: TRBJ1-5
V: TRBV9

CDR3: ASSVNSYGYT
J: TRBJ1-2
V: TRBV9

CDR3: ASSYSSDSGNEQF
J: TRBJ2-1
V: TRBV6-6

CDR3: ATSREETSGGPLF
J: TRBJ2-1
V: TRBV15

CDR3: ASSQEQGADEKLF
J: TRBJ1-4
V: TRBV4-1

CDR3: ASGQANTGELF
J: TRBJ2-2
V: TRBV12-3/TRBV12-4

CDR3: ASSQGQGARYEQY
J: TRBJ2-7
V: TRBV27

CDR3: ASSFSPETQY
J: TRBJ2-5
V: TRBV11-2

CDR3: SARVQGRSYEQY
J: TRBJ2-7
V: TRBV20-1

CDR3: ASSFGTSFRTDTQY
J: TRBJ2-3
V: TRBV12-3/TRBV12-4

CDR3: ASALARVTHNTEAF
J: TRBJ1-1
V: TRBV12-5

CDR3: SVEVALGGEGNEQF
J: TRBJ2-1
V: TRBV29-1

CDR3: ASSIQDFDEQY
J: TRBJ2-7
V: TRBV19

CDR3: SAPGLAGVTDTQY
J: TRBJ2-3
V: TRBV20-1

CDR3: ASSQQSRDEKLF
J: TRBJ1-4
V: TRBV6-1

CDR3: ASSRSRGDTQY
J: TRBJ2-3
V: TRBV4-1

CDR3: SARSWTSEVAKNIQY
J: TRBJ2-4
V: TRBV20-1

CDR3: AWGTGTGNTIY
J: TRBJ1-3
V: TRBV30

CDR3: ASREGHLSPNTGELF
J: TRBJ2-2
V: TRBV7-6

CDR3: ASSSRLTGTYNEQF
J: TRBJ2-1
V: TRBV28

CDR3: ASSGGTSPGELF
J: TRBJ2-2
V: TRBV28

CDR3: SASNPPGLAGGRYQETQY
J: TRBJ2-5
V: TRBV20-1

CDR3: ASRGGEADTQY
J: TRBJ2-3
V: TRBV28

CDR3: ASSFGQGASGETQY
J: TRBJ2-5
V: TRBV6-5

CDR3: AWSVSGELF
J: TRBJ2-2
V: TRBV30

CDR3: ASGGRTSGSNEQF
J: TRBJ2-1
V: TRBV12-5

CDR3: ASSYRSGDRVTNNGYT
J: TRBJ1-2
V: TRBV6-5

CDR3: ASRGGFNQPQH
J: TRBJ1-5
V: TRBV27

CDR3: ASSVDPDRESYEQY
J: TRBJ2-7
V: TRBV9

CDR3: ASSYPTGGGNTGELF
J: TRBJ2-2
V: TRBV6-5